The next 23 T cell receptor beta chains were all read from a single sample in a study of T-cell reconstitution after alpha-beta-depleted transplantation in children. Library preparation (for TCRbeta) was performed with unique molecular identifiers. Using its own MiXCR run on the PCR reads, TCRdb lists one record per CDR3 protein. The data contain 250,000 to 400,000 distinct CDR3 sequences, around 25% of them singletons. The sequences come from PBMCs, mostly from graft donor cells, collected 180 days after TCRalphabeta/CD19-depleted stem cell transplant. The receptors originated from a male patient aged 5 to 17 who had a stem cell transplant for acute lymphoblastic leukemia, so the T cells may come from the graft donor.

J is TRBJ2-3 and V is TRBV28; D tentatively fits TRBD1 or TRBD2 (6 bases each). Germline V gives CDR1 MDHEN, CDR2 SYDVKM. This CDR3 spans 14 amino acids. Trimming left V 6 bases short and J 9 bases short, with 19 bases between. The CDR3 coding sequence is TGTGCCAGCAGGATCCCCCAAGGGGGGAGGACGCAGTATTTT. Residues: CASRIPQGGRTQYF.

A few counts support this clonotype. The chain joins TRBV9 to TRBJ2-1; D is undetermined. The V gene lost 0 bases and the J gene lost 8 bases, with 12 bases spanning the gap. The length of the CDR3 is 14 residues. Germline V gene lookup returns CDR1 SGDLS and CDR2 YYNGEE. The CDR3: CASSVGASIHEQFF. CDR3 DNA sequence: TGTGCCAGCAGCGTAGGGGCCAGCATCCATGAGCAGTTCTTC.

As regards this clonotype: A much larger clone lies one base from this, so it may be a read error. This sequence joins TRBV5-1 and TRBJ2-6; D is undetermined. The germline CDR1 and CDR2 sequences are SGHRS and YFSETQ. The CDR3 is 13 residues long. The CDR3 DNA sequence: TGCGCCAGCAGCTTGGTTGGGTCCAACGTCCTGACTTTC. It specifies CASSLVGSNVLTF. Drawing the rest from reference TRBV5-1 and TRBJ2-6, the complete variable domain is KAGVTQTPRYLIKTRGQQVTLSCSPISGHRSVSWYQQTPGQGLQFLFEYFSETQRNKGNFPGRFSGRQFSNSRSEMNVSTLELGDSALYLCASSLVGSNVLTFGAGSRLTVL.

V and J are TRBV24-1 and TRBJ1-5, with a possible D match to TRBD1 (6 bases). V gave up 3 bases and J gave up 4 bases, with 12 bases separating them. Germline V gene data show CDR1 as KGHDR and CDR2 as SFDVKD. CDR3 length equals 15 residues. The CDR3 DNA is TGTGCCACCAGTGATGGACAGCCAGGGAATCAGCCCCAGCATTTT. This sequence encodes CATSDGQPGNQPQHF.

The chain employs TRBV2 and TRBJ2-7; 7 nucleotides match TRBD1. Germline V gene data show CDR1 as SNHLY and CDR2 as FYNNEI. With V trimmed by 6 bases and J by 4 bases, 21 bases remained unmatched. The CDR3 contains 18 residues. As DNA, the CDR3 is TGTGCCAGCAGCGAAACGACCCGAAAGACAGGGATAAAGTACGAGCAGTACTTC. This encodes CASSETTRKTGIKYEQYF.

V gene TRBV20-1 combines with J gene TRBJ2-7; 7 bases line up with TRBD1. The length of the CDR3 is 15 residues. Trimming at V came to 3 bases and at J to 2 bases, leaving 10 bases not matched to a gene. The germline CDR1 and CDR2 sequences are DFQATT and SNEGSKA (reference sequence). CDR3 region: CSASVVPGQTYEQYF. The CDR3 bases are TGCAGTGCTAGCGTGGTCCCGGGACAGACCTACGAGCAGTACTTC.

The gene calls are TRBV12-3 or TRBV12-4 and TRBJ2-1; 14 nucleotides align to TRBD2. Trimming cost V 3 bases and J 5 bases; bases outside gene matches: 15. This CDR3 spans 20 amino acids. The CDR3 DNA is TGTGCCAGCAGTTTTAGGGGACTAGCGGGAGTAATATTTGGCCACAATGAGCAGTTCTTC. It codes for CASSFRGLAGVIFGHNEQFF.

The chain links TRBV2 to TRBJ2-1, with unresolved D. The CDR3 is 11 residues long. Germline loops: CDR1 SNHLY, CDR2 FYNNEI. The V gene lost 5 bases and the J gene lost 10 bases, with 9 bases spanning the gap. This chain's CDR3 is CASSMVREQFF. CDR3 coding DNA: TGTGCCAGCAGTATGGTCAGGGAGCAGTTCTTC.

In DNA form, the CDR3 reads TGTGCCACCAGCAGAGATCGGGTAGCGGGACCCTACAATGAGCAGTTCTTC. This gives the protein CATSRDRVAGPYNEQFF. V gene TRBV15 combines with J gene TRBJ2-1, with 8 bases fitting TRBD2. The CDR3 contains 17 residues. The germline gives CDR1 LNHNV, CDR2 YYDKDF (reference sequence). J lost 2 bases, V lost 0 bases, and 6 bases had no gene match.

The chain combines TRBV29-1 with TRBJ1-2; no clear D. This CDR3 has 12 amino acids. The germline CDR1 and CDR2 sequences are SQVTM and ANQGSEA. Between the trimmed V and J ends, which lost 2 bases and 4 bases, there was a span of 8 bases. The CDR3 spells CSVELSSYGYTF. CDR3 sequence (DNA): TGCAGCGTTGAACTGTCCTCCTATGGCTACACCTTC.

This clonotype appeared once. It is likely a read error, because the conserved phenylalanine at the end of the CDR3 is missing. This chain links TRBV6-1 with TRBJ1-1; the match to TRBD1 covers 7 bases. V was clipped by 6 bases and J by 8 bases; unmatched bases: 9. Germline-derived CDR1 and CDR2 are MNHNS and SASEGT. The length of the CDR3 is 13 residues. Here the CDR3 reads CASSVQGETEAFV. In DNA, the CDR3 is TGTGCCAGCAGCGTCCAGGGGGAGACCGAAGCTTTCGTT.

The chain uses TRBV29-1 and TRBJ1-2; TRBD1 matches at 11 bases. The CDR3 has 16 residues. The V segment lost 2 bases and the J segment 3 bases; nucleotides outside the gene matches: 8. The germline CDR1 and CDR2 sequences are SQVTM and ANQGSEA. In DNA, the CDR3 is TGCAGCGTTGAATGGACAGGGGGCATCCCATACTATGGCTACACCTTC. The encoded protein is CSVEWTGGIPYYGYTF.

The chain couples TRBV24-1 to TRBJ2-7; D possibly matches TRBD1 or TRBD2 (5 bases each). CDR3 length: 16 residues. The V and J ends lost 2 bases and 2 bases respectively, with 15 bases between them. CDR1 and CDR2 from the germline V gene are KGHDR and SFDVKD. DNA of the CDR3: TGTGCCACCAGTGATTGCAACGGGACCATAACCTACGAGCAGTACTTC. It encodes CATSDCNGTITYEQYF.

Details on this clonotype: One end of the junction is discordant with germline, which a read error may explain. J is TRBJ2-1 and V is TRBV3-1, with D possibly being TRBD1 (6 bases). This CDR3 region has 18 residues. The V gene's germline CDR1 is LGHDT and CDR2 YNNKEL (reference sequence). CDR3 coding DNA: TGTGCCAGCATCCAAGATACCTTCAGGGGAAGTTCTTACAATGAGCAGTTCTTC. Translating it yields CASIQDTFRGSSYNEQFF.

This chain connects TRBV27 to TRBJ1-1, with TRBD1 matching 7 bases. The germline gives CDR1 MNHEY, CDR2 SMNVEV (reference sequence). The CDR3 is 15 amino acids. The V segment lost 2 bases and the J segment 0 bases; nucleotides outside the gene matches: 3. In nucleotides, the CDR3 is TGTGCCAGCAGTTTAAGGGGGCTAATGAACACTGAAGCTTTCTTT. This gives the protein CASSLRGLMNTEAFF.

The chain combines TRBV3-1 with TRBJ2-2; maybe TRBD1 (6 bases). Looked up from germline, CDR1 is LGHDT and CDR2 is YNNKEL (reference sequence). The CDR3 sequence is 16 residues long. V gave up 1 base and J gave up 0 bases, with 9 bases separating them. Written as DNA, the CDR3 is TGTGCCAGCAGCCAAGTCGCAGGGGCGAACACCGGGGAGCTGTTTTTT. The encoded protein is CASSQVAGANTGELFF.

The genes are TRBV24-1 and TRBJ2-2, with D unresolved. This CDR3 contains 12 residues. V was cut by 6 bases and J by 4 bases, with 5 bases left in between. Germline V gene lookup returns CDR1 KGHDR and CDR2 SFDVKD. The CDR3 nucleotides are TGTGCCACCAGTAGGGTCACCGGGGAGCTGTTTTTT. This translates into CATSRVTGELFF.

CDR3 amino acids: CASSLTGQGAVEQFF. CDR3 nucleotide sequence: TGTGCCAGCAGCTTAACGGGACAGGGGGCGGTTGAGCAGTTCTTC. The chain uses TRBV7-3 and TRBJ2-1; TRBD1 aligns across 12 bases. Germline CDR1 SGHTA, CDR2 FQGTGA. V lost 0 bases to trimming and J lost 9 bases; unmatched junction nucleotides: 3. The CDR3 is made up of 15 amino acids.

The V and J genes are TRBV25-1 and TRBJ1-2; 7 bases agree with TRBD1. The CDR3 has 14 amino acids. Germline values: CDR1 MGHDK, CDR2 SYGVNS. Trimming at V came to 5 bases and at J to 5 bases, leaving 8 bases not matched to a gene. CDR3 bases: TGTGCCAGCAGTTTACCGGGACAGTTTTATGGCTACACCTTC. This translates into CASSLPGQFYGYTF.

The chain has TRBV11-3 and TRBJ1-6; 10 nucleotides align to TRBD1. The germline V gene encodes CDR1 SGHNT and CDR2 YENEEA. CDR3 length: 15 amino acids. V lost 3 bases and J lost 6; bases outside the gene matches: 2. In DNA form, the CDR3 reads TGTGCCAGCAGCTTGGGACAGGGGATTAATTCACCCCTCCACTTT. This encodes CASSLGQGINSPLHF.

This clonotype was detected only once. This chain links TRBV20-1 with TRBJ2-7; D is unresolved. The germline V and J ends were trimmed by 7 bases and 2 bases, with 12 bases remaining between them. The CDR3 is 12 amino acids. CDR1 DFQATT and CDR2 SNEGSKA come from the germline V gene (reference sequence). This CDR3 is CSGNDKTYEQYF. The CDR3 DNA follows: TGCAGTGGGAATGACAAAACCTACGAGCAGTACTTC.

This clonotype appeared many times. This sequence joins TRBV4-1 and TRBJ2-1, with 7 positions matching TRBD2. The ends lost 0 bases at V and 2 bases at J; junction bases unmatched: 4. Per the germline V gene, CDR1 is MGHRA and CDR2 is YSYEKL. The CDR3 runs to 16 residues. Written as DNA, the CDR3 is TGCGCCAGCAGCCAAGATACGGCGGGAGCCTACAATGAGCAGTTCTTC. Amino acids: CASSQDTAGAYNEQFF.

This clonotype was counted a few times. The V call is TRBV7-9, the J call TRBJ2-5; D remains ambiguous. The CDR3 spans 13 residues. Germline loops: CDR1 SEHNR, CDR2 FQNEAQ (reference sequence). V shed 3 bases and J shed 4 bases, with 9 bases lying between them. The CDR3 reads CASSFPWTETQYF. The CDR3 DNA follows: TGTGCCAGCAGCTTTCCCTGGACAGAGACCCAGTACTTC.